These 28 T cell receptor beta chains came from one sample sequenced in a study of regulatory T cells in long-lasting Graves disease. iRepertoire HTBI primers and Arm-PCR of CDR3 regions built TCR beta libraries. TCRdb independently ran MiXCR on the multiplex PCR reads; one entry per CDR3 protein. Of 300,000 to 400,000 distinct CDR3 sequences in the sample, over 15% were seen once. Time point here: newly diagnosed GD, antithyroid drugs for less than 3 months. Preparation of the TCR library used RNA extracted from PBMCs. The sample was also linked to a second study, of T cells in Graves' hyperthyroidism and ophthalmopathy.

The source material was peripheral blood mononuclear cells (PBMCs), sampled at new diagnosis, from a patient treated with antithyroid drugs. The receptors were gathered from a man in his forties with Graves disease.

In the case of this clonotype: Germline and junction disagree at one end, which may indicate a read error. V usage is TRBV5-1 and J usage is TRBJ1-4, with D possibly TRBD1 on 5 matching bases. This CDR3 has 17 residues. Germline CDR1 and CDR2: SGHRS and YFSETQ. CDR3: CASTRKVEGLYNEKLFF. CDR3 nucleotides: TGTGCCAGCACCCGCAAGGTAGAGGGGCTTTATAATGAAAAACTGTTTTTT.

This clonotype was detected only a few times. Germline and junction disagree at one end, which may indicate a read error. This chain connects TRBV9 to TRBJ2-7; 8 bases agree with TRBD2. The CDR3 runs 16 residues. Germline loops: CDR1 SGDLS, CDR2 YYNGEE. Written as DNA, the CDR3 is TGTGCCAGCAGCCTCGGCATCGGGGGGGGCTCCCACGAGCAGTACTTC. It specifies CASSLGIGGGSHEQYF.

The genes are TRBV7-9 and TRBJ2-5, with 9 bases fitting TRBD2. Germline V gene lookup returns CDR1 SEHNR and CDR2 FQNEAQ (reference sequence). With V trimmed by 6 bases and J by 1 base, 21 bases remained unmatched. The CDR3 consists of 20 residues. In DNA form, the CDR3 reads TGTGCCAGCAGACTAGCGGCGGGCGGGAGGGCCTGGAGGGGCCAAGAGACCCAGTACTTC. Protein product: CASRLAAGGRAWRGQETQYF.

In regard to this clonotype: A single base separates this from a much larger clone, so it may be a read error. The chain uses TRBV11-1 and TRBJ2-1; 8 nucleotides line up with TRBD2. The CDR3 is 15 residues long. CDR1 is SGHAT, CDR2 FQDESV, per germline (reference sequence). CDR3 sequence (DNA): TGTGCCAGCAGCTTAGTAAGCGGGGGAGGAAATGGGCAGTTCTTC. It is translated as CASSLVSGGGNGQFF.

This clonotype was recorded at least ten times. V is TRBV7-9 and J is TRBJ2-1; either TRBD1 or TRBD2 may supply D (5 bases each). CDR3 length equals 13 residues. The V and J ends lost 4 bases and 7 bases respectively, with 11 bases between them. Germline CDR1 is SEHNR and CDR2 is FQNEAQ (reference sequence). This chain's CDR3 is CASSSVGVNEQFF. Written as DNA, the CDR3 is TGTGCCAGCAGCTCGGTGGGGGTTAATGAGCAGTTCTTC.

At least ten counts were recorded for this clonotype. The chain employs TRBV7-3 and TRBJ1-1; D remains unclear. The V end lost 1 base, the J end lost 3 bases, and 12 bases lay between the germline ends. CDR1 and CDR2 (germline): SGHTA, FQGTGA. The CDR3 has 15 amino acids. The CDR3: CASSLRGSRDTEAFF. DNA of the CDR3: TGTGCCAGCAGCTTAAGAGGCTCGCGGGACACTGAAGCTTTCTTT. Supplemented by reference TRBV7-3 and TRBJ1-1, the full variable domain reads GAGVSQTPSNKVTEKGKYVELRCDPISGHTALYWYRQSLGQGPEFLIYFQGTGAADDSGLPNDRFFAVRPEGSVSTLKIQRTERGDSAVYLCASSLRGSRDTEAFFGQGTRLTVV.

This clonotype was seen a handful of times. The rearrangement uses TRBV9 and TRBJ2-7; the match to TRBD2 covers 7 bases. The V gene end was trimmed by 5 bases and the J gene end by 4 bases; junction bases not matched to a gene: 6. CDR3 size: 13 residues. CDR1 and CDR2 (germline): SGDLS, YYNGEE. The CDR3 loop is CASSLGGKYEQYF. The DNA for the CDR3 is TGTGCCAGCAGTCTGGGGGGGAAATACGAGCAGTACTTC.

This clonotype occurred many times. The rearrangement joins TRBV11-2 to TRBJ2-7; weak D call: TRBD1 (6 bases). This CDR3 has 15 residues. Germline V gene lookup returns CDR1 SGHAT and CDR2 FQNNGV. The V end was cut by 5 bases, the J end by 0 bases, with 14 bases between. CDR3 loop: CASSPTLRGSYEQYF. The CDR3 nucleotides read TGTGCCAGCAGCCCAACCCTCAGGGGCTCCTACGAGCAGTACTTC.

This clonotype was recorded a few times. The gene calls are TRBV19 and TRBJ1-5, with D maybe TRBD1 (5 bases). The germline CDR1 and CDR2 sequences are LNHDA and SQIVND (reference sequence). Trimming removed 5 bases from V and 0 bases from J, with 11 bases in between. The CDR3 has 15 amino acids. This chain's CDR3 is CASSSTGFSNQPQHF. In nucleotides, the CDR3 is TGTGCCAGTAGTTCTACAGGTTTTAGCAATCAGCCCCAGCATTTT.

Details on this clonotype: Since the CDR3 does not end with the conserved phenylalanine or tryptophan, this likely comes from a read error. V is TRBV7-2 and J is TRBJ2-3, with 10 bases fitting TRBD2. Germline CDR1 is SGHTA and CDR2 is FQGNSA. J was trimmed by 9 bases and V by 2 bases; bases with no gene match: 8. This CDR3 has 15 residues. The CDR3 reads CASSLRPGAGGTQYS. The CDR3, as DNA: TGTGCCAGCAGCTTAAGACCGGGAGCGGGGGGGACGCAGTATTCT.

The chain couples TRBV7-9 to TRBJ2-4; D could derive from TRBD1 or TRBD2 (6 bases each). The DNA end is a closer match to TRBJ2-5, so the J assignment may be wrong. The CDR3 contains 14 residues. CDR1 is SEHNR and CDR2 is FQNEAQ in the germline V gene (reference sequence). CDR3 in amino acids: CASSQGGSPETQYF. For the CDR3, the DNA is TGTGCCAGCAGCCAAGGGGGGTCCCCAGAGACCCAGTACTTC.

Only one count was recorded for this clonotype. This rearrangement joins TRBV9 to TRBJ2-1; TRBD2 aligns across 9 bases. This CDR3 comprises 15 residues. V lost 1 base and J lost 5; bases outside the gene matches: 4. Germline values: CDR1 SGDLS, CDR2 YYNGEE. CDR3 sequence (DNA): TGTGCCAGCAGCGTAAGCGGGGGGTCTAACAATGAGCAGTTCTTC. It codes for CASSVSGGSNNEQFF.

This clonotype was seen many times. The chain joins TRBV25-1 to TRBJ2-3; D is perhaps TRBD2 (6 bases). Germline-derived CDR1 and CDR2 are MGHDK and SYGVNS. Trimming removed 1 base from V and 2 bases from J, with 13 bases in between. The CDR3 contains 16 residues. In nucleotides, the CDR3 is TGTGCCAGCAGTGAATTGAGGCGGGGAATCACAGATACGCAGTATTTT. Amino acids: CASSELRRGITDTQYF. Drawing the rest from reference TRBV25-1 and TRBJ2-3, the complete variable domain is EADIYQTPRYLVIGTGKKITLECSQTMGHDKMYWYQQDPGMELHLIHYSYGVNSTEKGDLSSESTVSRIRTEHFPLTLESARPSHTSQYLCASSELRRGITDTQYFGPGTRLTVL.

The chain is built from TRBV4-1 and TRBJ1-2; weak D call: TRBD1 (6 bases). This CDR3 has 15 residues. V lost 4 bases to trimming and J lost 4 bases, with 16 bases between them. From germline, CDR1 is MGHRA and CDR2 YSYEKL. CDR3 bases: TGCGCCAGCAGCCTCGCGGTCGGACAGTTCTATGGCTACACCTTC. The encoded protein is CASSLAVGQFYGYTF.

This clonotype showed up just a few times. This may be a read error, as it is one base from a much larger clone. The chain has TRBV13 and TRBJ2-3; 14 nucleotides match TRBD2. The germline gives CDR1 PRHDT, CDR2 FYEKMQ (reference sequence). The CDR3 has 16 amino acids. CDR3 residues: CAGSSPGLAGGDTQYF. In DNA, the CDR3 is TGTGCCGGCAGCTCACCTGGACTAGCGGGGGGAGATACGCAGTATTTT. Full variable domain (outside the CDR3, taken from reference TRBV13 and TRBJ2-3): AAGVIQSPRHLIKEKRETATLKCYPIPRHDTVYWYQQGPGQDPQFLISFYEKMQSDKGSIPDRFSAQQFSDYHSELNMSSLELGDSALYFCAGSSPGLAGGDTQYFGPGTRLTVL.

The chain employs TRBV12-3 or TRBV12-4 and TRBJ1-1; D remains unclear. The CDR3 covers 15 residues. The V end lost 5 bases, the J end lost 2 bases, and 15 bases lay between the germline ends. The CDR3 DNA follows: TGTGCCAGCAGTCCAAGGACGGCCGGAAACACTGAAGCTTTCTTT. Its protein product is CASSPRTAGNTEAFF.

Comments on this clonotype: This could be a read error, since a much larger clone is one nucleotide away. V usage is TRBV12-3 or TRBV12-4 and J usage is TRBJ1-2, with a tentative D call TRBD1 (6 bases). This CDR3 region has 15 residues. The CDR3, as DNA: TGTGCCAGCGGTTTCGGAAGGAGGGGGTTCTATGGCTACACCTTC. The encoded protein is CASGFGRRGFYGYTF.

This clonotype has ten or more counts. The chain has TRBV5-5 and TRBJ1-2; D remains unclear. Germline V gene lookup returns CDR1 SGHKS and CDR2 YYEKEE (reference sequence). The CDR3 runs 15 residues. The V end lost 5 bases, the J end lost 4 bases, and 18 bases lay between the germline ends. The CDR3 here is CASRYPGQGGYGYTF. CDR3 DNA sequence: TGTGCCAGCAGATATCCGGGCCAAGGTGGCTATGGCTACACCTTC.

The genes are TRBV7-9 and TRBJ1-2, with a weak D call TRBD1 (6 bases). Trimming pared 1 base from V and 5 bases from J, leaving 11 bases between. The CDR3 length is 14 residues. Germline V gives CDR1 SEHNR, CDR2 FQNEAQ (reference sequence). CDR3 residues: CASSLEAGEYGYTF. The CDR3 DNA reads as TGTGCCAGCAGCTTAGAGGCAGGGGAGTATGGCTACACCTTC.

This clonotype was observed at least ten times. This rearrangement joins TRBV9 to TRBJ1-2, with D unclear. Germline V gene data show CDR1 as SGDLS and CDR2 as YYNGEE. Trimming shortened V by 6 bases and J by 8 bases, and 8 bases separated the two germline ends. The CDR3 covers 10 residues. This chain's CDR3 is CASTGSGYTF. The CDR3, as DNA: TGTGCCAGCACGGGGAGCGGCTACACCTTC.

This clonotype occurred many times. The chain combines TRBV20-1 with TRBJ2-1; TRBD2 agrees at 7 bases. The junction had 7 bases not matched to a gene; V was cut back by 6 bases and J by 11 bases. The CDR3 totals 11 residues. CDR1 is DFQATT and CDR2 is SNEGSKA in the germline V gene (reference sequence). CDR3 protein: CSATSGTKQFF. In DNA, the CDR3 is TGCAGTGCGACCAGCGGGACGAAGCAGTTCTTC.

This clonotype has at least ten counts. V is TRBV6-5 and J is TRBJ1-4; perhaps TRBD1 as D (6 bases). The germline V and J ends were trimmed by 0 bases and 3 bases, with 26 bases remaining between them. CDR1 is MNHEY, CDR2 SVGAGI, per germline. The CDR3 has 21 amino acids. Written as DNA, the CDR3 is TGTGCCAGCAGTTACTCACTTATTAAGAACAGGGACGAGGTGGCTAATGAAAAACTGTTTTTT. Amino acids: CASSYSLIKNRDEVANEKLFF.

This clonotype was counted many times. The chain employs TRBV12-3 or TRBV12-4 and TRBJ1-1; 8 bases line up with TRBD1. The V segment lost 1 base and the J segment 10 bases; nucleotides outside the gene matches: 5. The CDR3 is made up of 13 amino acids. CDR3 amino acids: CASSLDTGGTAFF. CDR3 nucleotide sequence: TGTGCCAGCAGTTTAGACACAGGGGGGACAGCTTTCTTT.

This clonotype was seen repeatedly, ten times or more. V usage is TRBV3-1 and J usage is TRBJ2-1, with TRBD2 matching over 13 bases. The V gene end was trimmed by 4 bases and the J gene end by 7 bases; junction bases not matched to a gene: 7. Germline loops: CDR1 LGHDT, CDR2 YNNKEL (reference sequence). The CDR3 is made up of 16 amino acids. DNA of the CDR3: TGTGCCAGCAGCCTAACTAGCGGGGGGGCTTGGAATGAGCAGTTCTTC. Translation: CASSLTSGGAWNEQFF.

This clonotype was seen ten or more times. This chain links TRBV6-9 with TRBJ2-7; 9 nucleotides match TRBD1. Germline CDR1 and CDR2: MNHGY and SVAAGI. The ends lost 4 bases at V and 4 bases at J; junction bases unmatched: 5. The length of the CDR3 is 14 residues. CDR3 nucleotides: TGTGCCAGCAGTTCCGGGGACAGGGCTTACGAGCAGTACTTC. Amino acids: CASSSGDRAYEQYF.

The CDR3 DNA is TGTGCCAGCAGCTTAATTGGACTTTCGGGGGGTACGCAGTATTTT. Its translation is CASSLIGLSGGTQYF. This chain connects TRBV7-9 to TRBJ2-3; 7 nucleotides match TRBD2. There are 15 residues in the CDR3. Germline V gives CDR1 SEHNR, CDR2 FQNEAQ (reference sequence). The V and J ends lost 2 bases and 8 bases, in that order; junction bases with no gene match: 10. The whole variable domain, filled in from reference TRBV7-9 and TRBJ2-3, reads DTGVSQNPRHKITKRGQNVTFRCDPISEHNRLYWYRQTLGQGPEFLTYFQNEAQLEKSRLLSDRFSAERPKGSFSTLEIQRTEQGDSAMYLCASSLIGLSGGTQYFGPGTRLTVL.

This clonotype came up many times. The rearrangement joins TRBV5-1 to TRBJ2-7, with D possibly TRBD1 on 6 matching bases. Trimming shortened V by 5 bases and J by 4 bases, and 13 bases separated the two germline ends. The CDR3 runs 13 residues. Germline loops: CDR1 SGHRS, CDR2 YFSETQ. CDR3 sequence (DNA): TGCGCCAGCAGTCCTATGGGGGCATACGAGCAGTACTTC. Translation: CASSPMGAYEQYF. Together with reference TRBV5-1 and TRBJ2-7, the CDR3 gives the full variable domain: KAGVTQTPRYLIKTRGQQVTLSCSPISGHRSVSWYQQTPGQGLQFLFEYFSETQRNKGNFPGRFSGRQFSNSRSEMNVSTLELGDSALYLCASSPMGAYEQYFGPGTRLTVT.

This clonotype was counted many times. The rearrangement links TRBV18 to TRBJ2-5; D may match TRBD1 or TRBD2 (5 bases each). Germline loops: CDR1 KGHSH, CDR2 LQKENI. V lost 2 bases and J 13 bases, leaving 17 bases between the germline ends. There are 13 residues in the CDR3. The CDR3 region is CASSPSAGALAYF. DNA for the CDR3: TGTGCCAGCTCACCATCCGCCGGGGCCCTGGCGTACTTC.